The next 31 T cell receptor beta chains were all read from a single sample in a study of spatial heterogeneity in lung cancer. Stated time point: blood at routine non-recurrence follow-up after resection. No cells were sorted before sequencing. The whole RNA sequenced was extracted from tumor, nontumor lung or frozen PBMC. Each CDR3 protein is one row after TCRdb ran MiXCR on the 5' RACE reads. The repertoire has about 120,000 distinct CDR3 sequences, about 12% of them found once; the top ten carry roughly 17%. Sequenced material: PBMCs, taken at follow-up. Receptor source: a male donor with early-stage non-small cell lung cancer.

This clonotype was found a few times. V gene TRBV5-1 combines with J gene TRBJ1-5; no clear D gene. V was clipped by 6 bases and J by 2 bases, with 12 bases between them. The germline V gene has CDR1 SGHRS and CDR2 YFSETQ. The CDR3 loop spans 14 amino acids. In nucleotides, the CDR3 is TGCGCCAGCACCTCGGTACCCGGCAATCAGCCCCAGCATTTT. Translation gives CASTSVPGNQPQHF.

This chain joins TRBV12-3 or TRBV12-4 and TRBJ1-3; D is perhaps TRBD1 (6 bases). V was trimmed by 7 bases and J by 9 bases, leaving 16 bases between them. The CDR3 is 13 amino acids. As DNA, the CDR3 is TGTGCCAGCATCAAGGGGGGCGAAGTCACCATATATTTT. Translation: CASIKGGEVTIYF.

This chain links TRBV5-6 with TRBJ1-6; D is possibly TRBD1 (5 bases). Trimming removed 3 bases at V and 4 bases at J, with 14 bases between. CDR1 SGHDT and CDR2 YYEEEE come from the germline V gene. The CDR3 runs 16 residues. The CDR3 sequence: CASSSGEGRYNSPLHF. For the CDR3, the DNA is TGTGCCAGCAGCTCCGGGGAGGGGCGATATAATTCACCCCTCCACTTT.

The chain combines TRBV20-1 with TRBJ2-7; D assignment may be TRBD1 or TRBD2 (5 bases each). Between the trimmed V and J ends, which lost 6 bases and 0 bases, there was a span of 15 bases. The CDR3 totals 14 residues. Germline CDR1 reads DFQATT; CDR2 reads SNEGSKA (reference sequence). The CDR3 sequence is CSAPRDGNSYEQYF. The CDR3 bases are TGCAGTGCCCCAAGGGACGGGAACTCCTACGAGCAGTACTTC.

This clonotype appeared a few times. The gene calls are TRBV28 and TRBJ2-5; possible D gene TRBD2, 5 bases. The CDR3 has 14 amino acids. V was trimmed by 7 bases and J by 5 bases, leaving 17 bases between them. Germline V gene data show CDR1 as MDHEN and CDR2 as SYDVKM. The DNA for the CDR3 is TGTGCCAGCACCCCACTCTCGCGAGGGGAGACCCAGTACTTC. Translating it yields CASTPLSRGETQYF.

The chain uses TRBV19 and TRBJ2-3; TRBD1 matches 7 bases. Per germline, CDR1 LNHDA and CDR2 SQIVND (reference sequence). V lost 7 bases, J lost 1 base, and 8 bases stayed unmatched. The CDR3 is 15 amino acids. The CDR3 bases are TGTGCCAGTACCCCCCGAGACAGGGGCACAGATACGCAGTATTTT. It codes for CASTPRDRGTDTQYF.

The chain carries TRBV12-2 and TRBJ1-2; TRBD1 is the table's D call, not checked against the DNA. TRBV12-2 is classified as a pseudogene. The CDR3 covers 16 residues. The CDR3 sequence: CASRSGQGEVNYGYTF. CDR3 bases: TGTGCAAGTCGCTCCGGACAGGGCGAAGTTAACTATGGCTACACCTTC.

J is TRBJ1-1 and V is TRBV7-9; possibly TRBD1 for D (5 bases). The germline gives CDR1 SEHNR, CDR2 FQNEAQ (reference sequence). V lost 11 bases, J lost 4 bases, and 11 bases lay in between. The CDR3 length is 11 residues. In DNA form, the CDR3 reads TGTGCCCATGGAAGGGGCACTGAAGCTTTCTTT. This codes for CAHGRGTEAFF.

In its sample, this clonotype was seen many times. The chain joins TRBV7-2 to TRBJ2-1; 8 bases are a match to TRBD2. CDR1 is SGHTA, CDR2 FQGNSA, per germline. The CDR3 consists of 15 residues. The trim removed 5 bases at V and 9 bases at J, leaving 12 bases unmatched. Written as DNA, the CDR3 is TGTGCCAGCAGCACCTCCGGGACTAGGGGGGGTGAGCAGTTCTTC. Residues: CASSTSGTRGGEQFF.

The chain uses TRBV20-1 and TRBJ2-1; D is unresolved. The CDR3 has 11 residues. Trimming stripped 0 bases from V and 9 bases from J, with 6 bases between. Germline CDR1 is DFQATT and CDR2 is SNEGSKA (reference sequence). The CDR3 loop is CSARDPPEQFF. As DNA, the CDR3 is TGCAGTGCTAGAGATCCGCCTGAGCAGTTCTTC.

This clonotype was counted only a few times. V usage is TRBV20-1 and J usage is TRBJ2-2; no definite D call. Germline V gene sequence: CDR1 DFQATT, CDR2 SNEGSKA (reference sequence). V lost 5 bases and J 2 bases, leaving 12 bases between the germline ends. The CDR3 has 14 amino acids. CDR3 amino acids: CSAGGPGNTGELFF. In nucleotides, the CDR3 is TGCAGTGCTGGTGGCCCGGGCAACACCGGGGAGCTGTTTTTT.

At least ten counts were recorded for this clonotype. The chain uses TRBV6-5 and TRBJ1-2; D is undetermined. Trimming stripped 4 bases from V and 8 bases from J, with 11 bases between. CDR1 and CDR2 (germline): MNHEY, SVGAGI. This CDR3 has 12 residues. The DNA of the CDR3 is TGTGCCAGCAGTTCCGACTCGTGGGGCTACACCTTC. This sequence encodes CASSSDSWGYTF.

The sample holds a few counts of this clonotype. V and J are TRBV7-2 and TRBJ2-1; D is possibly TRBD1 (5 bases). Trimming cost V 1 base and J 5 bases, with 15 bases left between them. Germline CDR1 SGHTA, CDR2 FQGNSA. The CDR3 loop spans 16 amino acids. DNA for the CDR3: TGTGCCAGCAGCTTAGGGGCTCGGCAGGGTAACAATGAGCAGTTCTTC. This encodes CASSLGARQGNNEQFF.

V gene TRBV5-5 combines with J gene TRBJ2-2; D is possibly TRBD1 or TRBD2 (5 bases each). The CDR3 length is 17 residues. The V end was cut by 4 bases, the J end by 1 base, with 17 bases between. Germline lookup yields CDR1 SGHKS and CDR2 YYEKEE (reference sequence). CDR3 region: CASSAPGPTKNTGELFF. DNA of the CDR3: TGTGCCAGCAGCGCTCCGGGGCCGACTAAGAACACCGGGGAGCTGTTTTTT. The variable domain in full, completed from reference TRBV5-5 and TRBJ2-2, reads DAGVTQSPTHLIKTRGQQVTLRCSPISGHKSVSWYQQVLGQGPQFIFQYYEKEERGRGNFPDRFSARQFPNYSSELNVNALLLGDSALYLCASSAPGPTKNTGELFFGEGSRLTVL.

This clonotype appeared a few times. The genes are TRBV5-1 and TRBJ1-2; D remains ambiguous. Germline-derived CDR1 and CDR2 are SGHRS and YFSETQ. The germline V and J ends were trimmed by 7 bases and 3 bases, with 13 bases remaining between them. This CDR3 has 13 amino acids. The CDR3 spells CASGQARDYGYTF. CDR3 nucleotides: TGCGCCAGCGGTCAGGCGAGAGACTATGGCTACACCTTC.

This clonotype has only a few counts. The J gene is TRBJ2-5, the V gene TRBV11-1; no reliable D call. V was trimmed by 1 base and J by 0 bases, leaving 6 bases between them. This CDR3 contains 14 residues. The germline CDR1 and CDR2 sequences are SGHAT and FQDESV (reference sequence). The CDR3 DNA is TGTGCCAGCAGCTTAGGCTCAGACCAAGAGACCCAGTACTTC. Amino acid sequence: CASSLGSDQETQYF.

The table lists this clonotype with a few counts. The genes are TRBV6-5 and TRBJ2-5; tentative D call: TRBD2 (7 bases). Trimming stripped 10 bases from V and 4 bases from J, with 19 bases between. Germline lookup yields CDR1 MNHEY and CDR2 SVGAGI. The CDR3 loop spans 14 amino acids. The CDR3 bases are TGTGCCATCAGGGAAGGGGGGGGAAGAGAGACCCAGTACTTC. It yields the protein CAIREGGGRETQYF.

This clonotype was observed a single time. Being one base from a much bigger clone, this may be a read error. The gene calls are TRBV10-2 and TRBJ2-2; 8 bases agree with TRBD1. CDR1 and CDR2 from the germline V gene are WSHSY and SAAADI. This CDR3 spans 14 amino acids. The CDR3 DNA follows: TGCGCCAGCAGACCGGACAGGGAAGCCGGGGAGCTGCTTTTT. This codes for CASRPDREAGELLF.

This clonotype was seen more than once but under ten times. The chain carries TRBV6-1 and TRBJ1-4; D may be TRBD1 (5 bases). Germline V lookup: CDR1 MNHNS, CDR2 SASEGT. The CDR3 sequence is 15 residues long. Trimming left V 5 bases short and J 9 bases short, with 19 bases between. CDR3 sequence reads: CASSSMTRGEQKLFF. In DNA, the CDR3 is TGTGCCAGCAGTTCAATGACCCGAGGGGAACAAAAACTGTTTTTT.

V gene TRBV4-3 combines with J gene TRBJ1-4; weak D call: TRBD1 (5 bases). Germline CDR1 and CDR2: LGHNA and YSLEER. The V and J ends lost 4 bases and 4 bases respectively, with 10 bases between them. The CDR3 is 14 amino acids. This CDR3 is CASSRGHNNEKLFF. CDR3 bases: TGCGCCAGCAGCCGAGGACACAATAATGAAAAACTGTTTTTT.

This clonotype was counted at least ten times. The V and J genes are TRBV10-3 and TRBJ1-6; no definite D call. This CDR3 has 13 amino acids. Germline V CDR1 and CDR2: ENHRY, SYGVKD. The V end lost 0 bases, the J end lost 9 bases, and 6 bases lay between the germline ends. The CDR3 sequence: CAISESGISPLHF. The CDR3 DNA reads as TGTGCCATCAGTGAGTCTGGTATTTCACCCCTCCACTTT.

This clonotype was picked up a small number of times. The chain is built from TRBV28 and TRBJ2-4; TRBD2 matches at 7 bases. V gave up 6 bases and J gave up 3 bases; unmatched junction bases: 8. CDR3 length: 15 residues. Germline assignment: CDR1 MDHEN and CDR2 SYDVKM. The CDR3 reads CASSRGGGDKNIQYF. CDR3 coding DNA: TGTGCCAGCAGCCGTGGTGGGGGGGACAAAAACATTCAGTACTTC.

The J gene is TRBJ2-3, the V gene TRBV6-1; tentatively, D is TRBD1 (6 bases). Germline CDR1 MNHNS, CDR2 SASEGT. V was clipped by 7 bases and J by 2 bases, with 13 bases between them. The length of the CDR3 is 14 residues. CDR3 sequence reads: CASTLDRNTDTQYF. In DNA form, the CDR3 reads TGTGCCAGCACCCTGGACAGAAACACAGATACGCAGTATTTT.

This clonotype was seen a few times. The chain couples TRBV9 to TRBJ2-1, with D unresolved. CDR1 is SGDLS, CDR2 YYNGEE, per germline. V lost 0 bases and J lost 6, with 10 bases in between. The CDR3 is 14 residues long. The CDR3 loop reads CASSVDLSGNEQFF. CDR3 nucleotides: TGTGCCAGCAGCGTAGATCTGTCGGGCAATGAGCAGTTCTTC. Full variable domain (remainder filled in from reference TRBV9 and TRBJ2-1): DSGVTQTPKHLITATGQRVTLRCSPRSGDLSVYWYQQSLDQGLQFLIQYYNGEERAKGNILERFSAQQFPDLHSELNLSSLELGDSALYFCASSVDLSGNEQFFGPGTRLTVL.

The chain employs TRBV2 and TRBJ2-7; unclear D gene. Germline V gene data show CDR1 as SNHLY and CDR2 as FYNNEI. The CDR3 sequence is 13 residues long. V lost 2 bases to trimming and J lost 2 bases, with 7 bases between them. As DNA, the CDR3 is TGTGCCAGCAGTGAATTGTCGACCTACGAGCAGTACTTC. Translating it yields CASSELSTYEQYF. Filled out from reference TRBV2 and TRBJ2-7, the complete variable domain reads EPEVTQTPSHQVTQMGQEVILRCVPISNHLYFYWYRQILGQKVEFLVSFYNNEISEKSEIFDDQFSVERPDGSNFTLKIRSTKLEDSAMYFCASSELSTYEQYFGPGTRLTVT.

This clonotype occurred many times. The rearrangement uses TRBV6-2 or TRBV6-3 and TRBJ2-5; 9 bases are shared with TRBD1. The CDR3 runs 14 residues. The germline V gene encodes CDR1 MNHEY and CDR2 SVGEGT. V lost 6 bases to trimming and J lost 6 bases; unmatched junction nucleotides: 8. This chain's CDR3 is CASRRQGDHQTQYF. DNA for the CDR3: TGTGCCAGCAGGCGACAGGGGGATCATCAGACCCAGTACTTC.

V and J are TRBV5-1 and TRBJ2-4, with TRBD1 matching over 7 bases. CDR3 length equals 14 residues. The junction had 3 bases not matched to a gene; V was cut back by 2 bases and J by 4 bases. CDR1 and CDR2 (germline): SGHRS, YFSETQ. Here the CDR3 reads CASSFPGQKNIQYF. CDR3 in DNA: TGCGCCAGCAGCTTCCCGGGACAGAAAAACATTCAGTACTTC.

This clonotype was observed at least ten times. The chain joins TRBV28 to TRBJ1-2; 8 bases agree with TRBD1. The CDR3 covers 17 residues. V was clipped by 4 bases and J by 4 bases; unmatched bases: 14. Per the germline V gene, CDR1 is MDHEN and CDR2 is SYDVKM. The CDR3 region has the DNA TGTGCCAGCAGTTCGCTACTGAGGACAGGGAAGGGCTATGGCTACACCTTC. Translated: CASSSLLRTGKGYGYTF.

In its sample, this clonotype was seen a few times. The CDR3 DNA reads TGTGCCAGCAGCCAAGAGAATGAGCAGTTCTTC. Translation: CASSQENEQFF. This chain connects TRBV14 to TRBJ2-1; no reliable D call. CDR1 is SGHDN, CDR2 FVKESK, per germline. CDR3 length equals 11 residues. The ends were cut back, 0 bases at V and 7 bases at J, with 1 base in the middle.

Here the CDR3 DNA reads TGTGCCAGCAGTGAGATCCCGCGGATAGCCAAAAACATTCAGTACTTC. Residues: CASSEIPRIAKNIQYF. The chain combines TRBV2 with TRBJ2-4; D is unresolved. Trimming left V 3 bases short and J 0 bases short, with 12 bases between. Germline values: CDR1 SNHLY, CDR2 FYNNEI. The CDR3 length is 16 residues. Full variable domain (remainder filled in from reference TRBV2 and TRBJ2-4): EPEVTQTPSHQVTQMGQEVILRCVPISNHLYFYWYRQILGQKVEFLVSFYNNEISEKSEIFDDQFSVERPDGSNFTLKIRSTKLEDSAMYFCASSEIPRIAKNIQYFGAGTRLSVL.

The V call is TRBV6-2 or TRBV6-3, the J call TRBJ1-5; D gene unclear. CDR1 is MNHEY and CDR2 is SVGEGT in the germline V gene. The CDR3 runs to 18 residues. The V gene lost 0 bases and the J gene lost 4 bases, with 19 bases spanning the gap. The CDR3 DNA sequence: TGTGCCAGCAGTTACTCGATAGGCCGACTCTGGGAAAATCAGCCCCAGCATTTT. Its protein product is CASSYSIGRLWENQPQHF.